This TCR beta chain derives from a study of CD8+CD57+ T cells in acquired aplastic anemia. Overall study context: The sorted CD4+ and CD8+ cells yielded an average approximately 3.2 ug of DNA. Study-wide points: Patients versus controls showed no significant CD8+ Simpson's diversity difference. The study identified more than 25 CD8+ CDR3 sequences shared by patients and controls.

This clonotype was detected a few times. The antigen is unknown. CDR1 SNHLY and CDR2 FYNNEI come from the germline V gene. The CDR3 has 14 amino acids. V shed 6 bases and J 4 bases; nucleotides not matched to a gene: 7. TCR beta VDJ and CDR3 profiles were obtained from a genomic DNA template. TCRdb ran MiXCR on the reads and lists one entry per CDR3 protein. The table shows 150,000 or so distinct CDR3 sequences, with 40% to 50% occurring only once. Selection for sequencing was limited to patients who had shown CD8+CD57+ cell expansion by flow cytometry. No therapy had been given to the patients at the time of blood sampling.

The sample consisted of sorted CD4+, CD8+, or CD8+CD57+ T cells (not recorded which) from PBMCs. This receptor was obtained from a human donor with aplastic anemia. The chain couples TRBV2 to TRBJ1-2; 8 bases fit TRBD1. Here the CDR3 DNA reads TGTGCCAGCAGACCTAGGACAGGGATCTATGGCTACACCTTC. Protein product: CASRPRTGIYGYTF.